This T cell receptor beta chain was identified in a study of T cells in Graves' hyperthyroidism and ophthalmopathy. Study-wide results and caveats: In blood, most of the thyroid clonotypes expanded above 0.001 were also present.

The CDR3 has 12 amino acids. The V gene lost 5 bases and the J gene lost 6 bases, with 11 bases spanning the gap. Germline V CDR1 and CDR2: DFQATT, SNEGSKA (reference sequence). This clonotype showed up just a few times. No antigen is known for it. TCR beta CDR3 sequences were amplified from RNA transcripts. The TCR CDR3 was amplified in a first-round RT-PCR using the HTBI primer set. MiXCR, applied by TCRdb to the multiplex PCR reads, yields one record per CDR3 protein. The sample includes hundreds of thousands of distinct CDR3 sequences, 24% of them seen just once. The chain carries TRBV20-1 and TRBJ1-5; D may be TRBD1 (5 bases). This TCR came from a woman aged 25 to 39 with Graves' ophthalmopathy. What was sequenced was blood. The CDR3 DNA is TGCAGTGCTCCGGGGGAGGGTCAGCCCCAGCATTTT. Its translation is CSAPGEGQPQHF.